This T cell receptor beta chain was observed in a study of naive and memory T cell subsets. Germline loops: CDR1 ENHRY, CDR2 SYGVKD. The CDR3 is 14 amino acids. J lost 4 bases, V lost 7 bases, and 3 bases had no gene match. A UMI-containing oligonucleotide was joined by 3' ligation to the TCR cDNA template. Input was about 1 to 1,100 ng of DNase-treated total RNA without cell sorting. Amplification of ligated cDNA took four PCR rounds with SP2 and nested alpha and beta constant primers. Reverse transcription of blood and skin TCR RNA was primed at alpha and beta constant regions. TCRdb re-called the 5' RACE reads through MiXCR, storing one row per CDR3 protein. This repertoire shows 55,000 to 70,000 distinct CDR3 sequences, 7.6% found once; its top ten account for just over 9.5%.

This chain connects TRBV10-3 to TRBJ2-3; 12 bases are shared with TRBD2. The receptor was isolated from a female donor in good health. CDR3 amino acids: CAIMASGGADTQYF. CDR3 DNA: TGTGCCATCATGGCTAGCGGGGGGGCAGATACGCAGTATTTT.